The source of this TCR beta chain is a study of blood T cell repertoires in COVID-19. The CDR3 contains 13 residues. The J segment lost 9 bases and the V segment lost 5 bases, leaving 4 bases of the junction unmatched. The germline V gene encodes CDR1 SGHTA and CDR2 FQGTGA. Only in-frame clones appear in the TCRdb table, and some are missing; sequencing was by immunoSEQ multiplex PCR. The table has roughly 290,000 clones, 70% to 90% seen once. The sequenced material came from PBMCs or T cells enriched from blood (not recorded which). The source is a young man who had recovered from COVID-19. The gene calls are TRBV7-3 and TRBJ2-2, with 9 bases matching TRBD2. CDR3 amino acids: CASSPSGARELFF. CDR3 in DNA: TGTGCCAGCAGCCCTAGCGGGGCCAGGGAGCTGTTTTTT.